Listed below are T cell receptor beta chains from one sample, sequenced in a study of technical replicates of blood from a few donors. Clones were read by immunoSEQ multiplex PCR, and TCRdb kept only the in-frame ones, dropping some. This sample yields around 63,000 clones, of which roughly 98% are seen a single time; approximately 0.17% belongs to the top ten. Sequenced material: T cells isolated from PBMCs. Source of these receptors: a human donor in good health. Each CDR3 is given without its conserved first and last residue. The D gene is left open where the match is weak.

TRBJ2-6,.,TRBV5-1,ASSSTGLTGANVLT
TRBJ1-5,TRBD1,TRBV29-1,SVRDRRDQPQH
TRBJ1-1,TRBD1,TRBV5-6,ASSSDRVSSTEAF
TRBJ2-3,.,TRBV7-6,ASSFNVLKGSTQY
TRBJ2-3,TRBD1,TRBV5-1,ASSSTGQENTDTQY
TRBJ2-3,TRBD2,TRBV4-2,ASSTIAGEDTQY
TRBJ1-1,.,TRBV14,ASSQERQAKGNTEAF
TRBJ2-1,.,TRBV4-1,ASSQYSNEQF
TRBJ1-2,TRBD1,TRBV5-5,ASSLVQGVVGYT
TRBJ1-1,TRBD1,TRBV9,ASSGDRGNTEAF
TRBJ2-7,.,TRBV7-9,ASSSLSSYEQY
TRBJ2-7,TRBD2,TRBV29-1,SVVWASGTMGYYEQY
TRBJ1-1,.,TRBV30,AWSPGQFEAF
TRBJ2-7,TRBD1,TRBV28,AGGQGGPSSYEQY
TRBJ2-2,.,TRBV14,ASRLTRANTGELF
TRBJ1-1,TRBD1,TRBV7-9,ASSPSTGAVTVF
TRBJ1-5,.,TRBV20-1,SVSGNQPQH
TRBJ2-7,.,TRBV27,ASSSGYEQY
TRBJ2-5,.,TRBV6-1,ASSEPVRETQY
TRBJ2-3,TRBD1,TRBV5-1,ASSEGPGTGKTDTQY
TRBJ2-2,TRBD2,TRBV9,ASSESLRREGHGELF
TRBJ2-5,.,TRBV7-9,ASSSGLWAQY
TRBJ1-6,.,TRBV6-5,ASKNEYNSPLH
TRBJ1-6,.,TRBV6-6,ASRAGGNSPLH
TRBJ1-2,TRBD1,TRBV5-1,ASSTGQGSGYGYT
TRBJ1-4,TRBD1,TRBV15,ATSRVRTGEEKLF
TRBJ2-1,TRBD2,TRBV11-2,ASSSLTSGSSGEQF
TRBJ2-7,.,TRBV6-5,ASSYSQGHDEQY
TRBJ2-1,.,TRBV6-5,ASARGYEQF
TRBJ2-5,.,TRBV19,ASSIYHQKGEETQY
TRBJ2-1,.,TRBV7-2,ASSLQRHPRGQF
TRBJ1-2,TRBD1,TRBV30,AWSVLSGQGTYGGYT
TRBJ2-7,.,TRBV29-1,SVEVIGQSYEQY
TRBJ2-3,.,TRBV19,ASSMGSDTQY
TRBJ1-2,TRBD1,TRBV2,ASSERTGWGYT
TRBJ2-7,.,TRBV28,ASSFSFYEQY
TRBJ2-1,TRBD2,TRBV19,ASSPTSGGAREQF
TRBJ2-5,.,TRBV11-3,ASSSGETQY
TRBJ2-3,.,TRBV6-6,ASSYEGGPYTDTQY
TRBJ1-5,.,TRBV2,ASSDSTGWNQPQH
TRBJ2-7,.,TRBV7-9,ASSLAGDTQQY
TRBJ1-4,TRBD1,TRBV18,ASSPPGTGSTNEKLF